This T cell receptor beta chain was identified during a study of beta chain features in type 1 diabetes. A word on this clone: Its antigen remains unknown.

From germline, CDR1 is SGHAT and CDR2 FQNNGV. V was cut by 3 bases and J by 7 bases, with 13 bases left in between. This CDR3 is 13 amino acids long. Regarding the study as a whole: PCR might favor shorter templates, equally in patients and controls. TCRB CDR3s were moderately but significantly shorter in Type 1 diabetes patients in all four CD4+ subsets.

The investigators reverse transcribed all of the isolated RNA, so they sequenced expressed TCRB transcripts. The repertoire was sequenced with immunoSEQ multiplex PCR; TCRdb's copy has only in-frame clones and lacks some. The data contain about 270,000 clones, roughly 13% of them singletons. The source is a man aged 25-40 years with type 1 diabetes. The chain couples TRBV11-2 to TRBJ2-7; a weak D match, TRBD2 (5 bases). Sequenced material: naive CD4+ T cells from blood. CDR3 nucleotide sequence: TGTGCCAGCAGCTTGGGAGAGACGAGGGAGCAGTACTTC. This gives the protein CASSLGETREQYF.